The present TCR beta chain was sequenced within a study of blood T cells in healthy people across ages. Overall study findings and caveats: Those diversity estimates obtained from one million T cells were thought to be underestimates.

Concerning this clonotype: Its specificity is not known.

Researchers collected about 10 milliliters of peripheral blood from every single donor. PBMCs, at least 6 million per sample, were isolated. In germline, CDR1 is SEHNR, CDR2 FQNEAQ (reference sequence). After removal of 5 bases from V and 8 bases from J, the junction contained 9 bases not matched to a gene. The CDR3 has 15 residues. The second PCR ran roughly 7 to 12 cycles with a sample-barcoded 5' primer and J-beta primers. The authors tagged each cDNA molecule using a template-switch adaptor with 12 random nucleotides. MiXCR was run by TCRdb on the 5' RACE reads, yielding one entry per CDR3 protein. The table has 1.5 million to 2 million distinct CDR3 sequences, about 35% seen once.

The genes are TRBV7-9 and TRBJ2-1; TRBD2 matches at 10 bases. This TCR was sampled from a woman under 40 in good health. The specimen was blood. The CDR3 DNA sequence: TGTGCCAGCAGCATCCAGCGGGGGGGTTGCTATGAGCAGTTCTTC. Its translation is CASSIQRGGCYEQFF. Full variable domain (remainder filled in from reference TRBV7-9 and TRBJ2-1): DTGVSQNPRHKITKRGQNVTFRCDPISEHNRLYWYRQTLGQGPEFLTYFQNEAQLEKSRLLSDRFSAERPKGSFSTLEIQRTEQGDSAMYLCASSIQRGGCYEQFFGPGTRLTVL.